One and the same sample provided the 9 T cell receptor beta chains below, sequenced in a study of blood T cells in healthy people across ages. Through a sample-barcoded 5' primer and a J-beta primer mix, a second PCR was run for roughly 7 to 12 cycles. Each CDR3 protein gets one entry after TCRdb re-called the 5' RACE reads with MiXCR. The table lists 650,000 to 900,000 distinct CDR3 sequences, approximately 65% of them singletons. Sequencing was done on a sample of blood. These receptors were collected from a man aged 25-45 years in good health.

The chain combines TRBV27 with TRBJ2-3; 7 bases map to TRBD1. The V gene's germline CDR1 is MNHEY and CDR2 SMNVEV (reference sequence). There are 15 residues in the CDR3. With V trimmed by 1 base and J by 2 bases, 3 bases remained unmatched. As DNA, the CDR3 is TGTGCCAGCAGTTTATTTGGGACAGACACAGATACGCAGTATTTT. Its protein product is CASSLFGTDTDTQYF.

The CDR3 DNA reads as TGTGCCAGCAGCTTTGGGGAGTTTCAAGAGACCCAGTACTTC. Amino acid sequence: CASSFGEFQETQYF. The chain carries TRBV7-9 and TRBJ2-5, with D possibly being TRBD2 (5 bases). The CDR3 runs 14 residues. Germline CDR1 and CDR2: SEHNR and FQNEAQ (reference sequence). The V gene lost 3 bases and the J gene lost 2 bases, with 10 bases spanning the gap.

This rearrangement joins TRBV4-2 to TRBJ2-5, with 11 bases lining up with TRBD2. Unmatched junction bases numbered 7, after V lost 0 bases and J lost 4 bases. This CDR3 has 17 residues. The germline CDR1 and CDR2 sequences are LGHNA and YNFKEQ. CDR3 loop: CASSQERSLAGAETQYF. DNA of the CDR3: TGTGCCAGCAGCCAAGAACGGTCACTAGCGGGGGCAGAGACCCAGTACTTC.

This clonotype was recorded a few times. The rearrangement uses TRBV6-5 and TRBJ2-5, with 7 nucleotides matching TRBD1. CDR1 and CDR2 from the germline V gene are MNHEY and SVGAGI. The length of the CDR3 is 15 residues. V trimming: 7 bases; J trimming: 5 bases; junction bases outside the gene matches: 13. CDR3 loop: CASTQDRAVGETQYF. CDR3 sequence (DNA): TGTGCCAGCACCCAAGACAGGGCGGTCGGTGAGACCCAGTACTTC.

The V call is TRBV20-1, the J call TRBJ1-1, with D possibly TRBD1 on 6 matching bases. V was clipped by 6 bases and J by 5 bases, with 16 bases between them. The CDR3 sequence is 13 residues long. Germline V lookup: CDR1 DFQATT, CDR2 SNEGSKA (reference sequence). The CDR3 DNA is TGCAGTGCCAACCATAGGGGGTGGACTGAAGCTTTCTTT. It codes for CSANHRGWTEAFF.

DNA of the CDR3: TGTGCCAGCAGCCCCGTCCCCCTAGGGCGATCCTACAATGAGCAGTTCTTC. It is translated as CASSPVPLGRSYNEQFF. This sequence joins TRBV9 and TRBJ2-1; D gene unclear. V lost 4 bases, J lost 1 base, and 18 bases lay in between. The germline V gene has CDR1 SGDLS and CDR2 YYNGEE. The CDR3 is 17 residues long.

In DNA, the CDR3 is TGTGCCACACTACTAGCCTACAATGAGCAGTTCTTC. It yields the protein CATLLAYNEQFF. This rearrangement joins TRBV2 to TRBJ2-1, with a tentative D call TRBD2 (5 bases). Trimming took off 10 bases at V and 2 bases at J, with 9 bases between the two ends. The CDR3 has 12 residues. Germline CDR1 is SNHLY and CDR2 is FYNNEI.

The V call is TRBV9, the J call TRBJ2-3, with TRBD2 matching 7 bases. The CDR3 covers 13 residues. The germline gives CDR1 SGDLS, CDR2 YYNGEE. Unmatched junction bases numbered 4, after V lost 5 bases and J lost 4 bases. The CDR3 loop reads CASRGGEADTQYF. As DNA, the CDR3 is TGTGCCAGCAGGGGGGGGGAGGCAGATACGCAGTATTTT.

This rearrangement joins TRBV7-9 to TRBJ2-3; either TRBD1 or TRBD2 may fit D (5 bases each). CDR1 SEHNR and CDR2 FQNEAQ come from the germline V gene (reference sequence). V lost 1 base, J lost 4 bases, and 15 bases lay in between. The CDR3 contains 16 residues. The CDR3 here is CASSLEVLARADTQYF. CDR3 DNA sequence: TGTGCCAGCAGCTTAGAAGTGCTAGCCAGGGCAGATACGCAGTATTTT.